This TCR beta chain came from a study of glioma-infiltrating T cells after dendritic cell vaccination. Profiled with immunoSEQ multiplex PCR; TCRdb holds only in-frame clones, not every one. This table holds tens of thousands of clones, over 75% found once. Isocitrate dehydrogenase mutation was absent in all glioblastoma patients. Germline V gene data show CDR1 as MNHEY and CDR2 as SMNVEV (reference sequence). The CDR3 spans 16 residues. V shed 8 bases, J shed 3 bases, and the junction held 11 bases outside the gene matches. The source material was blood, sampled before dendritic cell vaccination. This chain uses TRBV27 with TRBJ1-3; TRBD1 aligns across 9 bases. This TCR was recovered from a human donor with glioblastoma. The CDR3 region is CASRVRTGGFGNTIYF. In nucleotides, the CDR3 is TGTGCCAGCCGAGTTCGCACAGGGGGCTTTGGAAACACCATATATTTT.